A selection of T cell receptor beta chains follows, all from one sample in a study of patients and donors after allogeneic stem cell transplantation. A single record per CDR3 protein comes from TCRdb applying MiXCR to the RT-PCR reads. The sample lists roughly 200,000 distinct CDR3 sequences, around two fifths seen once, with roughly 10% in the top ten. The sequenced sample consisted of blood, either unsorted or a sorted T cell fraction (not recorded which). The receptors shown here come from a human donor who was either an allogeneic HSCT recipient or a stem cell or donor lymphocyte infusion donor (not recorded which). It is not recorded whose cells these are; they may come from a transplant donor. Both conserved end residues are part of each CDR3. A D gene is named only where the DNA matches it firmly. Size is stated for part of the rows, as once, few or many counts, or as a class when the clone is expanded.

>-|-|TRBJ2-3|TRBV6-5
TGTGCCAGCAGGGACAGTGTCACTAGCACAGATACGCAGTATTTT
CASRDSVTSTDTQYF
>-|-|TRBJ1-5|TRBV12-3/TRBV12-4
TGTGCCAGCAGCCTTAGGGCAGGGCAGTATCAGCCCCAGCATTTT
CASSLRAGQYQPQHF
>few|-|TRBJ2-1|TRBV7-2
TGTGCCAGCAGCCCCTCGAATGAGCAGTTCTTC
CASSPSNEQFF
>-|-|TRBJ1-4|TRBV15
TGTGCCACCAGCAGGAAGCCCGGGTGGAGTGAAAAACTGTTTTTT
CATSRKPGWSEKLFF
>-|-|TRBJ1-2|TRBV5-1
TGCGCCAGCAGCCATCAGGGTAACTATGGCTACACCTTC
CASSHQGNYGYTF
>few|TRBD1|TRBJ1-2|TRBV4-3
TGCGCCAGCAGCCAATGGGCAGGGGGGACCTATGGCTACACCTTC
CASSQWAGGTYGYTF
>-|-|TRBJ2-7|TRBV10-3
TGTGCCATCAGTAACGGACAGAGCTCCTACGAGCAGTACTTC
CAISNGQSSYEQYF
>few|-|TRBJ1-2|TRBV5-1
TGCGCCAGCAGCGCGGCGGGGCGGAACTATGGCTACACCTTC
CASSAAGRNYGYTF
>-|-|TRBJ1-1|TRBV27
TGTGCCAGCAGTTCTGGGAGGAACACTGAAGCTTTCTTT
CASSSGRNTEAFF
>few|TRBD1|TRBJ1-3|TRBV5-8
TGTGCCAGCAGCGTTGGGACAGGCTCTGGAAACACCATATATTTT
CASSVGTGSGNTIYF
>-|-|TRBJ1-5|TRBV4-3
TGCGCCAGCAGCCAAGGGGTTGTCGTGGGCAATCAGCCCCAGCATTTT
CASSQGVVVGNQPQHF
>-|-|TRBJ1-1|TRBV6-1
TGTGCCAGCCAGACTATGAACACTGAAGCTTTCTTT
CASQTMNTEAFF
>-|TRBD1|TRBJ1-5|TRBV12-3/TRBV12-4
TGTGCCAGCAGTTTAGCGACAGGGGTATATCAGCCCCAGCATTTT
CASSLATGVYQPQHF
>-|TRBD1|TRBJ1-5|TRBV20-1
TGCAGTGCTAGCGGCAGGGGGCCTCAGCCCCAGCATTTT
CSASGRGPQPQHF
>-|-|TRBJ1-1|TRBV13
TGTGCCAGCAGCTTAAGCTTCCCAGGGTCGAACACTGAAGCTTTCTTT
CASSLSFPGSNTEAFF
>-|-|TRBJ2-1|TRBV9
TGTGCCAGCAGCCCCCGAGGGCGGGGCTTTAACAATGAGCAGTTCTTC
CASSPRGRGFNNEQFF
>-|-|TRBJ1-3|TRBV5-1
TGCGCCAGCAGCTTGGCCGGACCTTCAGGAAACACCATATATTTT
CASSLAGPSGNTIYF
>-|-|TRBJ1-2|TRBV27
TGTGCCAGCAGTCCCCATTACCGGCTCTCTTATCCGGGCTACACCTTC
CASSPHYRLSYPGYTF
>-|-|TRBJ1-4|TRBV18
TGTGCCAGCTCACCCTCCGGACAGTCGAATGAAAAACTGTTTTTT
CASSPSGQSNEKLFF
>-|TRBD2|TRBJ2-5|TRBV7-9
TGTGCCAGCAGCCCTAGCGGGCAAGAGACCCAGTACTTC
CASSPSGQETQYF
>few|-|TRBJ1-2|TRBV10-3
TGTGCCATCAGTGAGTCCGGGTTTGATGGCTACACCTTC
CAISESGFDGYTF
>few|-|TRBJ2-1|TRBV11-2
TGTGCCAGCAGCTTAGATGTCAGGGCGGGTGAGCAGTTCTTC
CASSLDVRAGEQFF
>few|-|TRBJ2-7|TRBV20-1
TGCAGTGCCCCCCGGGACGGCAGCTCCTACGAGCAGTACTTC
CSAPRDGSSYEQYF
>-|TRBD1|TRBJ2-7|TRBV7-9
TGTGCCAGCAGCTTTGACAGGGGAGCTTCCTACGAGCAGTACTTC
CASSFDRGASYEQYF
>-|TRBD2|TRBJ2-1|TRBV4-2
TGTGCCAGCAGCCAACTCCTAGCGGGTCCATCCCCCCGTGAGCAGTTCTTC
CASSQLLAGPSPREQFF
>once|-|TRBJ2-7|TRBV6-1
TGTGCCAGCAGTGAACCCTACGAGCAGTACTTC
CASSEPYEQYF
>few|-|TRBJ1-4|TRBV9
TGTGCCAGCAGCGCACTCGGACAGACTAATGAAAAACTGTTTTTT
CASSALGQTNEKLFF
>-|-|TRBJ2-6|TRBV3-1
TGTGCCAGCAGCCAAGATTGGGGGTACGGGGCCAACGTCCTGACTTTC
CASSQDWGYGANVLTF
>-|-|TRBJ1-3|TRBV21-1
TGTGCCAGCAGCGACGCGACGGAGAGGACAACTGGAAACACCATATATTTT
CASSDATERTTGNTIYF
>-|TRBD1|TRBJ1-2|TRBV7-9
TGTGCCAGCAGCTTTCCGGACAGGGGGCGCAACTATGGCTACACCTTC
CASSFPDRGRNYGYTF
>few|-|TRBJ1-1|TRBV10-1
TGCGCCAGCAGTACGGGGAGATGGACTGAAGCTTTCTTT
CASSTGRWTEAFF
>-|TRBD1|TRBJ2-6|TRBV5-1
TGCGCCAGCAGCCAGGGACAGGGGGCGGCCGGGGCCAACGTCCTGACTTTC
CASSQGQGAAGANVLTF
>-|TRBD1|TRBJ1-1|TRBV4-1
TGCGCCAGCAGCCGGGGACAGGGGGCGCAAAGAGGTGAAGCTTTCTTT
CASSRGQGAQRGEAFF
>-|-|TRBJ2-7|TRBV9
TGTGCCAGCAGCCAGGGACTGGCCTCCTACGAGCAGTACTTC
CASSQGLASYEQYF
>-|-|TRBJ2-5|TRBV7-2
TGTGCCAGCAGCTTCATGGGGATGCGTCAAGAGACCCAGTACTTC
CASSFMGMRQETQYF
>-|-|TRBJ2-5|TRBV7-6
TGTGCCAGCAGCTGGTATCCGGGACAAGACCAAGAGACCCAGTACTTC
CASSWYPGQDQETQYF
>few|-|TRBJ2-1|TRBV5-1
TGCGCCAGCAGCTTGGGTGTTAGTAATGAGCAGTTCTTC
CASSLGVSNEQFF
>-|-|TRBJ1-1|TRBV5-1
TGCGCCAGCAGCACGACAGCCATGAACACTGAAGCTTTCTTT
CASSTTAMNTEAFF
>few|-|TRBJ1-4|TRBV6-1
TGTGCCAGCAGTGAATTCTACGGGGTTGGTGAAAAACTGTTTTTT
CASSEFYGVGEKLFF
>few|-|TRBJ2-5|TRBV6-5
TGTGCCAGCAGAATTCAACCCAATACGGGGACCCAGTACTTC
CASRIQPNTGTQYF
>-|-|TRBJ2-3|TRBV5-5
TGTGCCAGCTCGAAGGAGGGGTTCGAGACAGATACGCAGTATTTT
CASSKEGFETDTQYF
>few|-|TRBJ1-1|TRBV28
TGTGCCAGCAGTTCATCTGACGTAAGAACTTTCTTT
CASSSSDVRTFF
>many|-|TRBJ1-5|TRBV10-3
TGTGCCATCAGAAACAGGGAGGATCAGCCCCAGCATTTT
CAIRNREDQPQHF
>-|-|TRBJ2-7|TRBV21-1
TGTGCCAGCAGCAAAGTCCCCCCTCCCTACGAGCAGTACTTC
CASSKVPPPYEQYF
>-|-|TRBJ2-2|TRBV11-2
TGTGCCAGCAGCCCGTCCTGGAGGACAGAACCGAACACCGGGGAGCTGTTTTTT
CASSPSWRTEPNTGELFF
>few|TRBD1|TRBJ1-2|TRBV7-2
TGTGCCAGCAGCTTGGACAGGACAGAGGGAGGCTACACCTTC
CASSLDRTEGGYTF
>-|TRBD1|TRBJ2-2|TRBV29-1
TGCAGCGTTGGTAGGCACAGGGGGCAGTACACCGGGGAGCTGTTTTTT
CSVGRHRGQYTGELFF